Each of the 30 T cell receptor beta chains below was sequenced from the same sample in a study of graft-versus-host responses after intestinal transplantation (dated by TCRdb to the early 2020s). Library generation was performed with the immunoSEQ multiplex PCR assay. TCRdb took this table from immuneACCESS and kept in-frame rearrangements with V and J called. Such tables lack part of the clones; where checked against another copy, unresolved V genes explain under half of the gap, and the rest is unexplained. For this sample there are approximately 100,000 clones; about 88% appear just once. The top ten clones comprise roughly 0.9% of the sample. These receptors have no known antigen. The time point tag for this specimen amounts to: cells obtained before transplantation from donor or recipient. The material sequenced was unstimulated CD4+ T cells sorted from spleen or lymph node cells, taken before intestinal transplant. These receptors all stem from a human donor who received an intestinal transplant.

This chain links TRBV11-1 with TRBJ2-3; TRBD1 matches at 9 bases. CDR1 and CDR2 (germline): SGHAT, FQDESV (reference sequence). Germline trimming cut 0 bases from V and 3 bases from J; bases unmatched to any gene: 1. CDR3 length: 15 residues. CDR3 residues: CASSLAGQGTDTQYF. In DNA form, the CDR3 reads TGTGCCAGCAGCTTAGCGGGACAGGGAACAGATACGCAGTATTTT.

The CDR3 DNA reads as TGTGCCAGCAGCTTATTAACAGGGGGCCTCGAAGGCACTGAAGCTTTCTTT. It translates to CASSLLTGGLEGTEAFF. The gene calls are TRBV7-7 and TRBJ1-1, with 9 positions matching TRBD1. CDR3 length equals 17 residues. V was clipped by 2 bases and J by 4 bases; unmatched bases: 11. Germline assignment: CDR1 SSHAT and CDR2 FNYEAQ (reference sequence).

The chain uses TRBV19 and TRBJ2-1, with 7 bases aligning to TRBD2. V gave up 4 bases and J gave up 5 bases; unmatched junction bases: 11. CDR3 size: 16 residues. Germline CDR1 is LNHDA and CDR2 is SQIVND (reference sequence). The CDR3 DNA follows: TGTGCCAGTAGTAGTGCAGGCGGGAGAGGGCACAATGAGCAGTTCTTC. Protein: CASSSAGGRGHNEQFF.

This rearrangement joins TRBV18 to TRBJ2-1; 11 positions match TRBD2. CDR3 length: 15 amino acids. CDR1 and CDR2 (germline): KGHSH, LQKENI. J was trimmed by 2 bases and V by 6 bases; bases with no gene match: 3. In nucleotides, the CDR3 is TGTGCCAGCTCTCCGACTAGCGGGGCCTACAATGAGCAGTTCTTC. Translated, it gives CASSPTSGAYNEQFF.

This clone was detected only once. J is TRBJ1-1 and V is TRBV6-1, with D tentatively TRBD1 (6 bases). V was trimmed by 4 bases and J by 3 bases, leaving 21 bases between them. Germline CDR1 MNHNS, CDR2 SASEGT. This CDR3 comprises 17 residues. This CDR3 reads CASSGRRGLRGDTEAFF. The CDR3 DNA is TGTGCCAGCAGTGGGCGAAGGGGATTGAGGGGGGACACTGAAGCTTTCTTT.

The chain carries TRBV2 and TRBJ2-5, with no clear D. Germline lookup yields CDR1 SNHLY and CDR2 FYNNEI. This CDR3 has 13 amino acids. V was trimmed by 6 bases and J by 5 bases, leaving 13 bases between them. Here the CDR3 reads CASRLEVPETQYF. CDR3 bases: TGTGCCAGCAGATTAGAGGTTCCCGAGACCCAGTACTTC.

The chain carries TRBV9 and TRBJ2-1; D call uncertain. The CDR3 extends over 13 amino acids. Trimming stripped 0 bases from V and 12 bases from J, with 13 bases between. CDR1 is SGDLS and CDR2 is YYNGEE in the germline V gene. As DNA, the CDR3 is TGTGCCAGCAGCGTAGAGAACCCCACTGTGCAGTTCTTC. It specifies CASSVENPTVQFF.

This chain joins TRBV7-3 and TRBJ1-1; no definite D call. V was clipped by 1 base and J by 4 bases, with 10 bases between them. The CDR3 contains 14 residues. Germline CDR1 and CDR2: SGHTA and FQGTGA. The CDR3 DNA sequence: TGTGCCAGCAGCTTAATGGGGTGGGGCACTGAAGCTTTCTTT. Translated, it gives CASSLMGWGTEAFF.

The J gene is TRBJ1-1, the V gene TRBV4-1; D might be TRBD1 (6 bases). V lost 1 base and J lost 0, with 6 bases in between. Germline assignment: CDR1 MGHRA and CDR2 YSYEKL. The CDR3 covers 14 residues. The chain's CDR3 is CASSQGQVNTEAFF. CDR3 nucleotide sequence: TGCGCCAGCAGCCAAGGACAGGTGAACACTGAAGCTTTCTTT.

This chain links TRBV6-5 with TRBJ2-7; D might be TRBD1 (5 bases). V shed 0 bases and J shed 3 bases, with 12 bases lying between them. The CDR3 is 15 residues long. Germline assignment: CDR1 MNHEY and CDR2 SVGAGI. CDR3: CASSYSKWGNYEQYF. DNA for the CDR3: TGTGCCAGCAGTTACTCGAAGTGGGGCAACTACGAGCAGTACTTC.

The chain links TRBV7-9 to TRBJ2-5, with 13 nucleotides matching TRBD2. V was clipped by 5 bases and J by 1 base; unmatched bases: 4. Germline lookup yields CDR1 SEHNR and CDR2 FQNEAQ (reference sequence). The CDR3 sequence is 16 residues long. Written as DNA, the CDR3 is TGTGCCAGCAGCCTCGGACTAGCGGGGGCCCAAGAGACCCAGTACTTC. Its protein product is CASSLGLAGAQETQYF.

The V gene is TRBV9, the J gene TRBJ2-4; tentative D call: TRBD2 (5 bases). Germline V lookup: CDR1 SGDLS, CDR2 YYNGEE. With 4 bases removed from V and 8 bases from J, the gap between germline ends came to 19 bases. CDR3 length: 15 amino acids. The CDR3 DNA is TGTGCCAGCAGCCCTCGGTCAGGAGGCGTGGACATTCAGTACTTC. It encodes CASSPRSGGVDIQYF.

The chain employs TRBV7-6 and TRBJ2-2; 7 bases fit TRBD1. Germline assignment: CDR1 SGHVS and CDR2 FNYEAQ. This CDR3 spans 16 amino acids. After removal of 1 base from V and 0 bases from J, the junction contained 2 bases not matched to a gene. The CDR3 DNA reads TGTGCCAGCAGCTTAGACAGGGGTGCGAACACCGGGGAGCTGTTTTTT. Residues: CASSLDRGANTGELFF.

This clone was observed once. In the same sample, other DNA sequences code for this CDR3. CDR3 sequence (DNA): TGTGCCAGCAGCTTAGTACGGGGAGGGACAGAAACCTACGAGCAGTACTTC. It codes for CASSLVRGGTETYEQYF. The J gene is TRBJ2-7, the V gene TRBV7-2; TRBD1 or TRBD2 may be the D gene (7 bases each). The V gene's germline CDR1 is SGHTA and CDR2 FQGNSA. This CDR3 is 17 amino acids long. With 1 base removed from V and 2 bases from J, the gap between germline ends came to 18 bases. The entire variable domain, with the rest obtained from reference TRBV7-2 and TRBJ2-7, is as follows: GAGVSQSPSNKVTEKGKDVELRCDPISGHTALYWYRQSLGQGLEFLIYFQGNSAPDKSGLPSDRFSAERTGGSVSTLTIQRTQQEDSAVYLCASSLVRGGTETYEQYFGPGTRLTVT.

This chain links TRBV10-3 with TRBJ2-5, with D possibly matching TRBD2 (6 bases). This CDR3 contains 14 residues. V lost 7 bases, J lost 2 bases, and 14 bases lay in between. Germline V gives CDR1 ENHRY, CDR2 SYGVKD. The DNA for the CDR3 is TGTGCCATCAACGGGCGGGGCCCACAAGAGACCCAGTACTTC. It encodes CAINGRGPQETQYF.

The chain links TRBV29-1 to TRBJ1-4; TRBD1 is a possible D gene (6 bases). The length of the CDR3 is 13 residues. V dropped 5 bases and J dropped 8 bases, with 15 bases sitting between them. CDR1 SQVTM and CDR2 ANQGSEA come from the germline V gene. CDR3 region: CSVREGVGEKLFF. In nucleotides, the CDR3 is TGCAGCGTTAGGGAGGGGGTTGGGGAAAAACTGTTTTTT.

The chain links TRBV4-1 to TRBJ2-3, with D uncertain. This CDR3 region has 17 residues. Per the germline V gene, CDR1 is MGHRA and CDR2 is YSYEKL. With 0 bases removed from V and 1 base from J, the gap between germline ends came to 14 bases. In DNA, the CDR3 is TGCGCCAGCAGCCAAGATCAGCGAGCGCCTGGCACAGATACGCAGTATTTT. Protein: CASSQDQRAPGTDTQYF.

This clone was observed a few times. Other DNA sequences within the sample encode an identical CDR3. The V and J genes are TRBV6-1 and TRBJ2-3, with 11 bases lining up with TRBD2. This CDR3 region has 16 residues. Germline V gives CDR1 MNHNS, CDR2 SASEGT. After removal of 3 bases from V and 3 bases from J, the junction contained 5 bases not matched to a gene. CDR3 residues: CASSELAGGRTDTQYF. In DNA, the CDR3 is TGTGCCAGCAGTGAGCTAGCGGGGGGTCGGACAGATACGCAGTATTTT.

The chain employs TRBV28 and TRBJ2-3; 8 nucleotides agree with TRBD2. This CDR3 spans 14 amino acids. V trimming: 4 bases; J trimming: 7 bases; junction bases outside the gene matches: 7. Germline CDR1 MDHEN, CDR2 SYDVKM. CDR3 sequence reads: CASSSLGLANTQYF. The CDR3 region has the DNA TGTGCCAGCAGTTCCCTCGGACTAGCAAATACGCAGTATTTT.

This chain connects TRBV6-5 to TRBJ2-7; D is uncertain. This CDR3 is built from 14 residues. V dropped 2 bases and J dropped 3 bases, with 11 bases sitting between them. Germline lookup yields CDR1 MNHEY and CDR2 SVGAGI. This CDR3 reads CASSYTARFYEQYF. The CDR3 DNA sequence: TGTGCCAGCAGTTACACCGCCCGGTTCTACGAGCAGTACTTC.

The chain couples TRBV2 to TRBJ1-2, with D hard to call. V dropped 4 bases and J dropped 8 bases, with 17 bases sitting between them. The CDR3 extends over 14 amino acids. Germline lookup yields CDR1 SNHLY and CDR2 FYNNEI. Here the CDR3 reads CASSVIPEGYGYTF. CDR3 sequence (DNA): TGTGCCAGCAGTGTCATCCCGGAGGGATACGGCTACACCTTC.

The V call is TRBV6-5, the J call TRBJ1-2, with 7 bases aligning to TRBD1. CDR1 is MNHEY and CDR2 is SVGAGI in the germline V gene. The CDR3 is 13 amino acids. The V and J ends lost 2 bases and 9 bases, in that order; junction bases with no gene match: 6. The CDR3 DNA reads as TGTGCCAGCAGTTACGGGGACAGAGCGCGCTACACCTTC. Translation: CASSYGDRARYTF.

The chain carries TRBV5-1 and TRBJ2-7; D possibly corresponds to TRBD1 (6 bases). From germline, CDR1 is SGHRS and CDR2 YFSETQ. The CDR3 sequence is 16 residues long. The ends were cut back, 4 bases at V and 5 bases at J, with 22 bases in the middle. Here the CDR3 DNA reads TGCGCCAGCAGCACCCTGACAGGAATGAATTCTAACGAGCAGTACTTC. Protein product: CASSTLTGMNSNEQYF.

This clone was recorded a few times. V gene TRBV5-6 combines with J gene TRBJ1-3; D remains unclear. CDR1 SGHDT and CDR2 YYEEEE come from the germline V gene. Trimming left V 5 bases short and J 0 bases short, with 9 bases between. This CDR3 has 14 residues. CDR3 sequence: CASRSSGSGNTIYF. CDR3 in DNA: TGTGCCAGCAGATCTTCAGGCTCTGGAAACACCATATATTTT.

The chain couples TRBV6-5 to TRBJ1-1; 7 bases line up with TRBD1. Germline V gives CDR1 MNHEY, CDR2 SVGAGI. The V and J ends lost 6 bases and 6 bases, in that order; junction bases with no gene match: 13. The CDR3 extends over 15 amino acids. The CDR3 reads CASRRARTGAAEAFF. CDR3 DNA: TGTGCCAGCAGACGCGCTCGAACAGGGGCGGCTGAAGCTTTCTTT.

The chain has TRBV7-3 and TRBJ2-3; 7 bases fit TRBD1. V lost 3 bases, J lost 2 bases, and 5 bases stayed unmatched. Germline V gene lookup returns CDR1 SGHTA and CDR2 FQGTGA. CDR3 length: 15 residues. CDR3 loop: CASSFQGVSTDTQYF. The CDR3, as DNA: TGTGCCAGCAGCTTCCAGGGGGTGTCCACAGATACGCAGTATTTT.

The chain has TRBV5-5 and TRBJ1-4, with D possibly being TRBD1 (5 bases). Per germline, CDR1 SGHKS and CDR2 YYEKEE (reference sequence). The V end lost 2 bases, the J end lost 8 bases, and 13 bases lay between the germline ends. This CDR3 has 14 residues. CDR3 nucleotides: TGTGCCAGCAGCTTACAAGGGGCGCGGGAAAAACTGTTTTTT. It translates to CASSLQGAREKLFF.

V and J are TRBV28 and TRBJ1-2, with 8 bases lining up with TRBD1. The CDR3 loop spans 15 amino acids. J was trimmed by 4 bases and V by 5 bases; bases with no gene match: 9. Germline V lookup: CDR1 MDHEN, CDR2 SYDVKM. The CDR3 DNA follows: TGTGCCAGCAGTCGTCCCACAGGGGGGGGCTATGGCTACACCTTC. Protein sequence: CASSRPTGGGYGYTF.

V and J are TRBV10-2 and TRBJ2-2; D is undetermined. This CDR3 has 15 residues. Germline CDR1 reads WSHSY; CDR2 reads SAAADI. The V gene lost 3 bases and the J gene lost 6 bases, with 14 bases spanning the gap. The DNA of the CDR3 is TGCGCCAGCAGTGACTCGAAGCTGGCAGCCGGGGAGCTGTTTTTT. It yields the protein CASSDSKLAAGELFF.

The chain employs TRBV6-1 and TRBJ2-3; 10 bases align to TRBD1. V lost 5 bases, J lost 5 bases, and 7 bases stayed unmatched. The CDR3 is made up of 15 amino acids. Germline V gene sequence: CDR1 MNHNS, CDR2 SASEGT. The chain's CDR3 is CASSRQGAAEDTQYF. In DNA form, the CDR3 reads TGTGCCAGCAGTCGACAGGGGGCAGCGGAAGATACGCAGTATTTT.